Listed below are T cell receptor beta chains from one sample, sequenced in a study of cytomegalovirus exposure and HLA in healthy donors. TCRdb's table, derived via immunoSEQ multiplex PCR, lists solely in-frame clones and lacks some. Seen here are about 150,000 clones, around 89% observed once, and the top ten hold approximately 3.1%. The sample consisted of PBMCs. The origin of the receptors is a young man in good health and CMV-seronegative. The conserved cysteine and the conserved F or W are not part of the CDR3 here. The order of the fields is V gene, J gene, CDR3 protein.

v_gene: TRBV5-6; j_gene: TRBJ2-3; CDR3aa: ASSLAPVNTDTQY
v_gene: TRBV2; j_gene: TRBJ1-6; CDR3aa: ASAESPNSPLH
v_gene: TRBV4-2; j_gene: TRBJ1-2; CDR3aa: ASPGELGRGGQRYGYT
v_gene: TRBV6-1; j_gene: TRBJ2-1; CDR3aa: ASSDRDRGNEQF
v_gene: TRBV7-9; j_gene: TRBJ1-4; CDR3aa: ASSLSGGQNEKLF
v_gene: TRBV4-1; j_gene: TRBJ1-4; CDR3aa: ASSHKQGGLATNEKLF
v_gene: TRBV25-1; j_gene: TRBJ2-3; CDR3aa: ASTPTGGITDTQY
v_gene: TRBV30; j_gene: TRBJ1-2; CDR3aa: AWRVGLTGNYGYT
v_gene: TRBV11-3; j_gene: TRBJ2-1; CDR3aa: ASSIGGAGSNEQF
v_gene: TRBV28; j_gene: TRBJ1-1; CDR3aa: ASRKSGTGPALYTEAF
v_gene: TRBV5-1; j_gene: TRBJ2-5; CDR3aa: ASSFRGGGGETQY
v_gene: TRBV27; j_gene: TRBJ2-2; CDR3aa: ATTRGSGSGELF
v_gene: TRBV6-6; j_gene: TRBJ1-5; CDR3aa: ASSEGASQPQH
v_gene: TRBV7-9; j_gene: TRBJ1-5; CDR3aa: ASSLSGVNQPQH
v_gene: TRBV13; j_gene: TRBJ1-2; CDR3aa: ASSFGQLGYT
v_gene: TRBV5-1; j_gene: TRBJ1-1; CDR3aa: ASSTQTRNTEAF
v_gene: TRBV7-9; j_gene: TRBJ2-6; CDR3aa: ASSPPGQGASGANVLT
v_gene: TRBV19; j_gene: TRBJ2-3; CDR3aa: ASSTYPSSGRSDTQY
v_gene: TRBV2; j_gene: TRBJ2-5; CDR3aa: ASSRQGGQETQY
v_gene: TRBV6-5; j_gene: TRBJ1-1; CDR3aa: ASRRQGTEAF
v_gene: TRBV5-1; j_gene: TRBJ1-1; CDR3aa: ASSLGQQLHTEAF
v_gene: TRBV5-1; j_gene: TRBJ2-2; CDR3aa: ASSLAQGKAGELF
v_gene: TRBV7-9; j_gene: TRBJ2-5; CDR3aa: ASSFPRQSQETQY
v_gene: TRBV2; j_gene: TRBJ1-2; CDR3aa: ASSEAEQPFD
v_gene: TRBV11-3; j_gene: TRBJ2-1; CDR3aa: ASSLGGASTYNEQF
v_gene: TRBV4-1; j_gene: TRBJ2-5; CDR3aa: ASSNLAEETQY
v_gene: TRBV5-4; j_gene: TRBJ1-2; CDR3aa: ASSLEHGYT
v_gene: TRBV15; j_gene: TRBJ2-5; CDR3aa: ATSRDLQETQY
v_gene: TRBV9; j_gene: TRBJ2-1; CDR3aa: ASSVDLAENIGEQF
v_gene: TRBV2; j_gene: TRBJ1-4; CDR3aa: ASSAGTSTNEKLF
v_gene: TRBV6-5; j_gene: TRBJ2-1; CDR3aa: ASSSDRDYEQF
v_gene: TRBV6-6; j_gene: TRBJ2-3; CDR3aa: ASRTSGGSDTQY
v_gene: TRBV2; j_gene: TRBJ2-5; CDR3aa: ASSGGQGRQTQY
v_gene: TRBV28; j_gene: TRBJ1-2; CDR3aa: ASKSSDYGYT